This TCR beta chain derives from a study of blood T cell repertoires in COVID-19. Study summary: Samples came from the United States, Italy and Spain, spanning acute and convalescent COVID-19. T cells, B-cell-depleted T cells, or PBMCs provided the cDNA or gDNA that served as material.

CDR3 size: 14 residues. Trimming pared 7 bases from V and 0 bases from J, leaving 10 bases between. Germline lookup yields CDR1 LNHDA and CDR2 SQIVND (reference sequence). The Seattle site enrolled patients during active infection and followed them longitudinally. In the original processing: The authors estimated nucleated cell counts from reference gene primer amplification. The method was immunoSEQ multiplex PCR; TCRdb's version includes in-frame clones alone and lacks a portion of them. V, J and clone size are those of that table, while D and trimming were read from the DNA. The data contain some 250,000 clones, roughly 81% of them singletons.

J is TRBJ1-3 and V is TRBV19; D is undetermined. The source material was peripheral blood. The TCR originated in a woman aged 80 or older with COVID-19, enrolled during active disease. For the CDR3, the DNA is TGTGCCAGTACCTCTTTTTACTCTGGAAACACCATATATTTT. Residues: CASTSFYSGNTIYF.